This T cell receptor beta chain was retrieved from a study of cytomegalovirus exposure and HLA in healthy donors. The wider study: HLA-typed donors were the source of approximately 80 million unique TCRs held in an early data release.

Note on this clone: Its target is not known.

A multiplex PCR was run with 60 Vbeta primers and 13 Jbeta primers. Repertoires were generated with immunoSEQ multiplex PCR, while TCRdb's copy carries only in-frame clones and drops some. The profile shows some 110,000 clones, approximately 80% of them singletons. This CDR3 contains 13 residues. The V end lost 0 bases, the J end lost 6 bases, and 6 bases lay between the germline ends. Germline CDR1 reads LGHNA; CDR2 reads YNFKEQ. Study conclusions and caveats: Analyzed later, association rates of TCRs varied across HLA loci, with DRB1 most and HLA-C fewest. The authors assumed roughly uniform sequencing depth across donors for presence/absence analyses. In a later analysis, donors in an Asian-associated ancestry cluster reportedly had fewer N-insertions in productive TCRs than the cohort mean.

The specimen was PBMCs. The rearrangement links TRBV4-2 to TRBJ2-1, with D tentatively TRBD2 (5 bases). The clonotype originates from a male donor in good health and CMV-seronegative. As DNA, the CDR3 is TGTGCCAGCAGCCAAGATCTAGCCAATGAGCAGTTCTTC. Residues: CASSQDLANEQFF.